Below, one T cell receptor beta chain is given with its context. Its antigen is currently unknown. The data were taken from a study of vaccination effects on CD4 cells after COVID-19. Study as a whole: There were three convalescent patients sampled both early and late after vaccination. Samples gathered post-vaccine arrived a median of 72 days past the second dose. General observations from the study: After vaccination, spike-reactive clones in convalescents were mostly new vaccine-induced clones.

TCRdb's copy holds only in-frame clones and misses some; the assay was immunoSEQ multiplex PCR. The data contain around 12,000 clones, approximately 73% of them singletons. Before sequencing took place, the ViraFEST assay used viral peptide pools to expand antigen-specific CD4+ T cells. Following 10 days of culture, CD4+ T cells were isolated. PCR-confirmed SARS-CoV-2 infection occurred in the person between March and December 2020. Either the mRNA-1273 or the BNT162b2 vaccine was given to participants as two doses. Some 2 million PBMC were placed in each well, which was supplemented with approximately 9.2 IU/ml IL-2 and 8.5 to 10 ug/ml peptides. The CDR3 has 14 residues. The V gene lost 0 bases and the J gene lost 1 base, with 6 bases spanning the gap. Germline-derived CDR1 and CDR2 are SEHNR and FQNEAQ (reference sequence).

The TCR sequence derives from a human donor who had a prior SARS-CoV-2 infection. The chain is built from TRBV7-9 and TRBJ1-1; D uncertain. Sequenced material: CD4+ T cells from PBMCs cultured with HCoV-NL63 spike peptides, taken after COVID-19 vaccination. The chain's CDR3 is CASSLALANTEAFF. The CDR3 nucleotides read TGTGCCAGCAGCTTAGCGCTAGCGAACACTGAAGCTTTCTTT.